This T cell receptor beta chain derives from a study of T cells in Graves' hyperthyroidism and ophthalmopathy. Study-level findings and limits: In simple terms, a model built on 13 V-J features told ophthalmopathy apart from stable hyperthyroidism.

Regions amplified from RNA transcripts were the TCR beta CDR3 regions. The HTBI primer set was used in a first-round RT-PCR of the TCR CDR3. Each CDR3 protein is one row after TCRdb ran MiXCR on the multiplex PCR reads. Here the sample spans a few hundred thousand distinct CDR3 sequences, 20% to 25% being singletons. This clonotype was recorded a few times. Its antigen remains unidentified. Losses at the gene ends were 6 bases for V and 6 bases for J; bases not matched to a gene: 6. The CDR3 runs 13 residues. Patients were aged 18 to 65, had disease duration under 2 months, and had newly diagnosed hyperthyroidism. Criteria for exclusion of patients were uncontrolled infection, other autoimmune disease, pregnancy or lactation.

The rearrangement uses TRBV12-3 or TRBV12-4 and TRBJ2-5; 8 positions agree with TRBD2. This TCR came from a man aged 45-65 years with Graves' hyperthyroidism. Sample: blood. In DNA, the CDR3 is TGTGCCAGCAGCCAGAGGACTAGCCAGACCCAGTACTTC. As protein: CASSQRTSQTQYF.